Shown below are 32 T cell receptor beta chains from a single sample sequenced in a study of blood T cell repertoires in COVID-19. Profiling relied on immunoSEQ multiplex PCR, and the TCRdb table lists in-frame clones only, not all of them. The sample lists around 60,000 clones, over 55% occurring once. Sequencing was performed on peripheral blood. These receptors originate from a woman in her seventies with COVID-19, enrolled during active disease.

This clone has just a few counts. The chain carries TRBV10-3 and TRBJ2-7; D gene ambiguous. Looked up from germline, CDR1 is ENHRY and CDR2 is SYGVKD. V lost 4 bases and J lost 3, with 7 bases in between. The CDR3 totals 12 residues. The CDR3 region is CAISVSFYEQYF. The CDR3 coding sequence is TGTGCCATCAGTGTCTCCTTCTACGAGCAGTACTTC.

The J gene is TRBJ1-1, the V gene TRBV5-4, with TRBD1 identical over 7 bases. This CDR3 contains 13 residues. V lost 7 bases to trimming and J lost 4 bases; unmatched junction nucleotides: 7. In germline, CDR1 is SGHNT, CDR2 YYREEE (reference sequence). The CDR3 coding sequence is TGTGCCAGCCGAGCAGGGGGAGTCACTGAAGCTTTCTTT. Translation gives CASRAGGVTEAFF.

V gene TRBV27 combines with J gene TRBJ2-7; the match to TRBD1 covers 8 bases. The CDR3 is made up of 15 amino acids. J gave up 7 bases and V 4 bases, and 12 bases lay outside the gene matches. The germline gives CDR1 MNHEY, CDR2 SMNVEV (reference sequence). The DNA of the CDR3 is TGTGCCAGCAGTTCACCCGGTAGGACAGGGTTTGAGCAGTACTTC. Translating it yields CASSSPGRTGFEQYF.

This chain uses TRBV7-3 with TRBJ2-7; perhaps TRBD1 as D (6 bases). Germline CDR1 is SGHTA and CDR2 is FQGTGA. The length of the CDR3 is 16 residues. The V gene lost 6 bases and the J gene lost 1 base, with 19 bases spanning the gap. CDR3 nucleotide sequence: TGTGCCAGCAGTTCCCGCGGACAGCGCCGTTCCTACGAGCAGTACTTC. Translating gives CASSSRGQRRSYEQYF.

This rearrangement joins TRBV6-5 to TRBJ1-3, with 7 bases fitting TRBD1. The ends lost 7 bases at V and 4 bases at J; junction bases unmatched: 7. Germline V CDR1 and CDR2: MNHEY, SVGAGI. CDR3 size: 14 residues. CDR3 protein: CASTTGAAGNTIYF. DNA of the CDR3: TGTGCCAGCACCACAGGGGCCGCCGGAAACACCATATATTTT.

This clone showed up just a few times. The V gene is TRBV27, the J gene TRBJ2-3; TRBD2 matches at 7 bases. V trimming: 1 base; J trimming: 2 bases; junction bases outside the gene matches: 3. The CDR3 contains 15 residues. Germline-derived CDR1 and CDR2 are MNHEY and SMNVEV (reference sequence). CDR3 loop: CASSLYGGITDTQYF. The CDR3 nucleotides read TGTGCCAGCAGTTTATACGGGGGGATCACAGATACGCAGTATTTT.

The chain has TRBV6-2 or TRBV6-3 and TRBJ2-3, with 11 nucleotides matching TRBD2. With 0 bases clipped from V and 4 bases from J, the junction kept 6 bases outside the gene matches. The CDR3 contains 17 residues. Germline lookup yields CDR1 MNHEY and CDR2 SVGEGT. The CDR3 DNA sequence: TGTGCCAGCAGTTACTCTAGCGGGGGGGTCTCGGCAGATACGCAGTATTTT. Protein sequence: CASSYSSGGVSADTQYF.

The chain combines TRBV9 with TRBJ2-7; perhaps TRBD2 as D (6 bases). CDR1 is SGDLS and CDR2 is YYNGEE in the germline V gene. The germline V and J ends were trimmed by 0 bases and 2 bases, with 15 bases remaining between them. The CDR3 has 16 amino acids. Written as DNA, the CDR3 is TGTGCCAGCAGCGTAGCGGGGGACGGGGCCCCCTACGAGCAGTACTTC. Its protein product is CASSVAGDGAPYEQYF.

The chain uses TRBV6-6 and TRBJ1-1; no reliable D call. The CDR3 covers 16 residues. Trimming took off 2 bases at V and 2 bases at J, with 15 bases between the two ends. From germline, CDR1 is MNHNY and CDR2 SVGAGI (reference sequence). The CDR3 region is CASSYPLHRDNTEAFF. CDR3 sequence (DNA): TGTGCCAGCAGTTACCCCCTTCACAGAGACAACACTGAAGCTTTCTTT.

The rearrangement joins TRBV12-3 or TRBV12-4 to TRBJ2-7, with D tentatively TRBD1 (5 bases). The CDR3 covers 12 residues. V shed 2 bases and J shed 12 bases, with 14 bases lying between them. The CDR3 DNA follows: TGTGCCAGCAGTTTAAGTTCGGCTGGGGCGTACTTC. Translated: CASSLSSAGAYF.

The rearrangement links TRBV5-4 to TRBJ2-5; TRBD1 is a possible D gene (6 bases). Germline CDR1 and CDR2: SGHNT and YYREEE (reference sequence). The CDR3 loop spans 17 amino acids. The V gene lost 1 base and the J gene lost 0 bases, with 16 bases spanning the gap. CDR3 nucleotide sequence: TGTGCCAGCAGCTTGATGATAGGGGGTTCTTACCAAGAGACCCAGTACTTC. Translation: CASSLMIGGSYQETQYF.

The rearrangement uses TRBV11-3 and TRBJ1-1; tentative D call: TRBD1 (6 bases). Trimming stripped 3 bases from V and 1 base from J, with 12 bases between. The CDR3 is 15 amino acids. The V gene's germline CDR1 is SGHNT and CDR2 YENEEA. Here the CDR3 reads CASSLVSGANTEAFF. CDR3 coding DNA: TGTGCCAGCAGCTTGGTTTCAGGGGCGAACACTGAAGCTTTCTTT.

V usage is TRBV10-3 and J usage is TRBJ1-1; D unclear. Per the germline V gene, CDR1 is ENHRY and CDR2 is SYGVKD. The V end lost 0 bases, the J end lost 5 bases, and 19 bases lay between the germline ends. This CDR3 comprises 17 residues. The CDR3 loop is CAISESWGKNSGTEAFF. The CDR3 DNA is TGTGCCATCAGTGAGTCGTGGGGTAAAAATTCGGGAACTGAAGCTTTCTTT.

V is TRBV7-8 and J is TRBJ2-2; D gene unclear. This CDR3 has 13 amino acids. Trimming took off 7 bases at V and 7 bases at J, with 13 bases between the two ends. CDR1 is SGHVS, CDR2 FQNEAQ, per germline. CDR3 amino acids: CASTLAPGGELFF. CDR3 nucleotide sequence: TGTGCCAGCACCCTCGCTCCGGGCGGGGAGCTGTTTTTT.

This clone was detected only once. The chain couples TRBV20-1 to TRBJ1-2; 10 nucleotides agree with TRBD1. Unmatched junction bases numbered 4, after V lost 7 bases and J lost 8 bases. Germline values: CDR1 DFQATT, CDR2 SNEGSKA (reference sequence). This CDR3 region has 11 residues. The CDR3, as DNA: TGCAGTGGACAGGGGGCGAACGGCTACACCTTC. It codes for CSGQGANGYTF.

The chain's CDR3 is CASSPLTSGLSGDTQYF. The CDR3 DNA sequence: TGTGCCAGCAGCCCCCTGACTAGCGGGTTATCGGGAGATACGCAGTATTTT. This chain links TRBV7-9 with TRBJ2-3, with 10 bases fitting TRBD2. The germline V gene encodes CDR1 SEHNR and CDR2 FQNEAQ (reference sequence). With 5 bases clipped from V and 5 bases from J, the junction kept 13 bases outside the gene matches. The length of the CDR3 is 17 residues. The full variable domain, completed using reference TRBV7-9 and TRBJ2-3, is DTGVSQNPRHKITKRGQNVTFRCDPISEHNRLYWYRQTLGQGPEFLTYFQNEAQLEKSRLLSDRFSAERPKGSFSTLEIQRTEQGDSAMYLCASSPLTSGLSGDTQYFGPGTRLTVL.

V gene TRBV11-1 combines with J gene TRBJ2-5, with D maybe TRBD2 (6 bases). The CDR3 spans 13 residues. Germline V CDR1 and CDR2: SGHAT, FQDESV (reference sequence). Trimming took off 4 bases at V and 4 bases at J, with 10 bases between the two ends. The CDR3 DNA reads as TGTGCCAGCAGCTGGGAGGAAGGAGAGACCCAGTACTTC. Amino acid sequence: CASSWEEGETQYF.

To note about this clone: The junction and the germline gene differ at one end; a read error may be behind it. The rearrangement uses TRBV7-7 and TRBJ2-1; D is ambiguous. The length of the CDR3 is 16 residues. Germline CDR1 SSHAT, CDR2 FNYEAQ (reference sequence). This chain's CDR3 is CASSPLSPSSYNEQFF. In nucleotides, the CDR3 is TGTGCTAGCAGCCCTCTGTCTCCGAGCTCCTACAATGAGCAGTTCTTC.

The chain uses TRBV27 and TRBJ1-1, with 8 bases fitting TRBD1. The CDR3 totals 14 residues. V shed 6 bases and J 1 base; nucleotides not matched to a gene: 4. In germline, CDR1 is MNHEY, CDR2 SMNVEV (reference sequence). The CDR3 protein is CASSRQGRNTEAFF. CDR3 DNA sequence: TGTGCCAGCAGCCGACAGGGGAGGAACACTGAAGCTTTCTTT.

V is TRBV6-6 and J is TRBJ2-2; D ambiguous. Trimming took off 2 bases at V and 6 bases at J, with 7 bases between the two ends. This CDR3 is built from 13 residues. Germline V lookup: CDR1 MNHNY, CDR2 SVGAGI (reference sequence). CDR3 sequence reads: CASSYVRAGELFF. The CDR3 nucleotides are TGTGCCAGCAGTTACGTTCGGGCCGGGGAGCTGTTTTTT.

Concerning this clone: This specimen includes other DNA sequences encoding the same CDR3. V is TRBV2 and J is TRBJ2-7; TRBD1 matches at 7 bases. The CDR3 has 12 amino acids. Germline loops: CDR1 SNHLY, CDR2 FYNNEI. J was trimmed by 4 bases and V by 5 bases; bases with no gene match: 2. The CDR3: CASSRTGYEQYF. The CDR3 DNA is TGTGCCAGCAGTCGGACAGGTTACGAGCAGTACTTC. The variable domain in full, with the rest retrieved from reference TRBV2 and TRBJ2-7, is EPEVTQTPSHQVTQMGQEVILRCVPISNHLYFYWYRQILGQKVEFLVSFYNNEISEKSEIFDDQFSVERPDGSNFTLKIRSTKLEDSAMYFCASSRTGYEQYFGPGTRLTVT.

The rearrangement uses TRBV9 and TRBJ1-5; possible D gene TRBD1, 5 bases. This CDR3 spans 15 amino acids. Trimming removed 0 bases at V and 4 bases at J, with 11 bases between. Germline V gives CDR1 SGDLS, CDR2 YYNGEE. CDR3 in DNA: TGTGCCAGCAGCGTAGAGGGGTTGGGGAATCAGCCCCAGCATTTT. Residues: CASSVEGLGNQPQHF. The whole variable domain, remainder taken from reference TRBV9 and TRBJ1-5, is DSGVTQTPKHLITATGQRVTLRCSPRSGDLSVYWYQQSLDQGLQFLIQYYNGEERAKGNILERFSAQQFPDLHSELNLSSLELGDSALYFCASSVEGLGNQPQHFGDGTRLSIL.

V and J are TRBV27 and TRBJ2-1; TRBD2 agrees at 7 bases. The CDR3 spans 12 residues. Germline CDR1 is MNHEY and CDR2 is SMNVEV (reference sequence). After removal of 3 bases from V and 15 bases from J, the junction contained 8 bases not matched to a gene. The CDR3, as DNA: TGTGCCAGCAGTTTCCAACCTAGCGGTCTGTTCTTC. It codes for CASSFQPSGLFF.

This chain links TRBV5-5 with TRBJ2-5; D may be TRBD1 (5 bases). The germline V gene encodes CDR1 SGHKS and CDR2 YYEKEE (reference sequence). The CDR3 runs 14 residues. Trimming removed 0 bases from V and 2 bases from J, with 8 bases in between. CDR3 residues: CASSLETDQETQYF. The CDR3 coding sequence is TGTGCCAGCAGCTTGGAGACAGATCAAGAGACCCAGTACTTC.

This clone was counted only a few times. The CDR3 is CASSQGGGTSYNEQFF. CDR3 sequence (DNA): TGTGCCAGCAGCCAAGGTGGCGGGACCTCCTACAATGAGCAGTTCTTC. The chain employs TRBV4-2 and TRBJ2-1; possible D gene TRBD2, 6 bases. Trimming cost V 1 base and J 0 bases, with 10 bases left between them. This CDR3 contains 16 residues. The germline V gene encodes CDR1 LGHNA and CDR2 YNFKEQ.

CDR3 in DNA: TGTGCCAGTAGGATCCGGGACAGGGGGATGAACACTGAAGCTTTCTTT. Translation: CASRIRDRGMNTEAFF. V usage is TRBV19 and J usage is TRBJ1-1, with 11 bases matching TRBD1. The CDR3 spans 16 residues. The ends lost 6 bases at V and 0 bases at J; junction bases unmatched: 6. Looked up from germline, CDR1 is LNHDA and CDR2 is SQIVND (reference sequence).

This sequence joins TRBV27 and TRBJ1-1; TRBD1 aligns across 8 bases. The V gene end was trimmed by 5 bases and the J gene end by 6 bases; junction bases not matched to a gene: 11. Germline CDR1 MNHEY, CDR2 SMNVEV (reference sequence). The CDR3 extends over 15 amino acids. The chain's CDR3 is CASSPWTGSGAEAFF. The CDR3 coding sequence is TGTGCCAGCAGTCCCTGGACAGGGAGTGGGGCTGAAGCTTTCTTT.

The gene calls are TRBV14 and TRBJ1-4; D is uncertain. V gave up 4 bases and J gave up 8 bases, with 17 bases separating them. Germline CDR1 SGHDN, CDR2 FVKESK. The CDR3 is 15 residues long. The CDR3 sequence: CASSLRSQEREKLFF. The CDR3 nucleotides are TGTGCCAGCAGCCTCCGATCCCAGGAACGGGAAAAACTGTTTTTT.

The chain links TRBV6-2 or TRBV6-3 to TRBJ2-5; TRBD2 is a possible D gene (5 bases). V was cut by 5 bases and J by 5 bases, with 21 bases left in between. This CDR3 contains 16 residues. In germline, CDR1 is MNHEY, CDR2 SVGEGT. DNA for the CDR3: TGTGCCAGCAGTAAAAGCCGGGATCCCCTCTCCGAGACCCAGTACTTC. This translates into CASSKSRDPLSETQYF.

J is TRBJ2-5 and V is TRBV5-1, with unresolved D. The germline gives CDR1 SGHRS, CDR2 YFSETQ. The V gene lost 5 bases and the J gene lost 4 bases, with 9 bases spanning the gap. The CDR3 contains 12 residues. CDR3 region: CASRSLVETQYF. The CDR3 bases are TGCGCCAGCAGAAGTTTAGTAGAGACCCAGTACTTC.

This rearrangement joins TRBV28 to TRBJ2-1; 15 bases agree with TRBD2. The length of the CDR3 is 18 residues. V was clipped by 7 bases and J by 0 bases; unmatched bases: 7. Germline V gene data show CDR1 as MDHEN and CDR2 as SYDVKM. The CDR3 spells CASIPGLAGGSSYNEQFF. The CDR3 nucleotides read TGTGCCAGCATCCCGGGACTAGCGGGAGGAAGCTCCTACAATGAGCAGTTCTTC.

The chain recombines TRBV10-3 with TRBJ2-1; tentative D call: TRBD1 (6 bases). Germline values: CDR1 ENHRY, CDR2 SYGVKD. The length of the CDR3 is 17 residues. V dropped 3 bases and J dropped 0 bases, with 15 bases sitting between them. The CDR3 DNA is TGTGCCATCAGTGACCCAGGGGACCCCAGCTCCTACAATGAGCAGTTCTTC. Its translation: CAISDPGDPSSYNEQFF.